This T cell receptor beta chain was sequenced in a study of T cell repertoires in cytomegalovirus infection. Study-wide background: Public TCR beta signatures were indicative of both CMV infection and a matching HLA type.

With 4 bases removed from V and 8 bases from J, the gap between germline ends came to 14 bases. Germline V lookup: CDR1 SGHTA, CDR2 FQGTGA. The CDR3 is 13 residues long. Comments on this clonotype: The antigen remains undetermined.

Findings and caveats of the study: Ex vivo, HLA-C-restricted CMV-specific TCR beta clonotypes prevailed over the rest of the response.

TCRdb re-called the reads through MiXCR, storing one row per CDR3 protein. The data hold approximately 700,000 distinct CDR3 sequences, with roughly 36% observed a single time. The sequenced material came from PBMCs. The chain carries TRBV7-3 and TRBJ1-2; TRBD1 might be the D (6 bases). The sequence was collected from a human donor in good health (CMV status not recorded). Some clones in this sample may be carry-over from other donors' samples. CDR3 coding DNA: TGTGCCAGCAGCTCGCCGACAGGTCGCGGCTACACCTTC. Its protein is CASSSPTGRGYTF. The entire variable domain, with the rest obtained from reference TRBV7-3 and TRBJ1-2, is as follows: GAGVSQTPSNKVTEKGKYVELRCDPISGHTALYWYRQSLGQGPEFLIYFQGTGAADDSGLPNDRFFAVRPEGSVSTLKIQRTERGDSAVYLCASSSPTGRGYTFGSGTRLTVV.